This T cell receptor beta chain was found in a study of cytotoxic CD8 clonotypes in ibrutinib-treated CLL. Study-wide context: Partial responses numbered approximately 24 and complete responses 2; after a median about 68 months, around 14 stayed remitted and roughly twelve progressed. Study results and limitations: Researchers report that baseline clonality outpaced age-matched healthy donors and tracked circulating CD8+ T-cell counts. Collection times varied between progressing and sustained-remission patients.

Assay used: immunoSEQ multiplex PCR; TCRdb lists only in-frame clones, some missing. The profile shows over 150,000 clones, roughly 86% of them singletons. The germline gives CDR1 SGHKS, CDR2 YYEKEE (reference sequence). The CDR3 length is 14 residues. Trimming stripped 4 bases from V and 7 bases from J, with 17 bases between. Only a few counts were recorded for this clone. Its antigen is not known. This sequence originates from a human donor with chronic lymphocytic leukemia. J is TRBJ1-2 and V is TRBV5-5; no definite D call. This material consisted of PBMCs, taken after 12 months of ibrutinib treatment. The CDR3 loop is CASSDASPGGGYTF. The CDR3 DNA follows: TGTGCCAGCAGCGACGCGTCCCCCGGAGGTGGCTACACCTTC.